This TCR beta chain was sequenced during a study of naive CD8 T cells in extremely preterm neonates. General study findings and limits: iChao1 richness was lowest in preterm neonates, significantly versus all ages.

Note on this clone: Its antigen is still unknown.

J gave up 7 bases and V 0 bases, and 11 bases lay outside the gene matches. The CDR3 consists of 16 residues. Per the germline V gene, CDR1 is MGHRA and CDR2 is YSYEKL. Generated by immunoSEQ multiplex PCR, the TCRdb table keeps only in-frame clones and is missing some. The sample contains several thousand clones, 98% of which appear only once. The sample holds sorted live naive CD8+ CD45RA+CCR7+ T cells. Each sample had roughly 19,000–100,000 sorted naive CD8+ T cells. Sequenced input: naive CD8+ T cells from blood. The TCR comes from a human donor in good health. This chain uses TRBV4-1 with TRBJ1-1, with 7 nucleotides matching TRBD1. The CDR3 sequence is CASSQDLYRGYLEAFF. The CDR3 nucleotides read TGCGCCAGCAGCCAAGATCTCTACAGGGGATATCTTGAAGCTTTCTTT.